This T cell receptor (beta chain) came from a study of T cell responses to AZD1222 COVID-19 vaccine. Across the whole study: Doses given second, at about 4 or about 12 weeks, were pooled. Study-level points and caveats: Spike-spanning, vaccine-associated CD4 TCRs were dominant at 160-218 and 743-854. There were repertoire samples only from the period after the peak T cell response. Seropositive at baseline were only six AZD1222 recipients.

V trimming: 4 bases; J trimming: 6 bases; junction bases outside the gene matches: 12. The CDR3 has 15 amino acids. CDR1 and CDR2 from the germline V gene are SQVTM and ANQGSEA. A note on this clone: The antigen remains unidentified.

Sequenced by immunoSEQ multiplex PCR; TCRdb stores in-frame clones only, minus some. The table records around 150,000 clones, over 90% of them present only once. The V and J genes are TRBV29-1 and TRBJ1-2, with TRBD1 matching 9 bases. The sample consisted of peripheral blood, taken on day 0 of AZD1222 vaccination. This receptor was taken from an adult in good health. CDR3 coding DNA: TGCAGCGTTGGGGGGCCCGTGGACAGGGGCGATGGCTACACCTTC. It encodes CSVGGPVDRGDGYTF.